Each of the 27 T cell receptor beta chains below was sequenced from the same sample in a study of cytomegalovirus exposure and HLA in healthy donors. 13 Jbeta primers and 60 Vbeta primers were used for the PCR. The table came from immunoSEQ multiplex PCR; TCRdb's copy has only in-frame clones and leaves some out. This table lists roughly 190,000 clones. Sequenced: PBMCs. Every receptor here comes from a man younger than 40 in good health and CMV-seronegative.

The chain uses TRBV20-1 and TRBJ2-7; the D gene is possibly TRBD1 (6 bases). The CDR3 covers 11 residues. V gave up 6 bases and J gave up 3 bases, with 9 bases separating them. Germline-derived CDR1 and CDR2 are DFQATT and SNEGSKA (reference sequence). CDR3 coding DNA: TGCAGTGCCAAACAGGGCTACGAGCAGTACTTC. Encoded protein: CSAKQGYEQYF.

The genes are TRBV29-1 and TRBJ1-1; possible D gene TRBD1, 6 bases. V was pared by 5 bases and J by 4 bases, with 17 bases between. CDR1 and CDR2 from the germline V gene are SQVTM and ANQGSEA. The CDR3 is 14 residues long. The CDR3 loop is CSVSAGGGSTEAFF. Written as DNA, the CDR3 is TGCAGCGTTTCTGCTGGGGGCGGGAGCACTGAAGCTTTCTTT.

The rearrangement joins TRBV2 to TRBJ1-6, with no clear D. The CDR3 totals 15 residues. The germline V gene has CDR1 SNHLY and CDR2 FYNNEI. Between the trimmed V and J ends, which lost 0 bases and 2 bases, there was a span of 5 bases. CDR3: CASSEARAYNSPLHF. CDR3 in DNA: TGTGCCAGCAGTGAAGCCCGGGCCTATAATTCACCCCTCCACTTT.

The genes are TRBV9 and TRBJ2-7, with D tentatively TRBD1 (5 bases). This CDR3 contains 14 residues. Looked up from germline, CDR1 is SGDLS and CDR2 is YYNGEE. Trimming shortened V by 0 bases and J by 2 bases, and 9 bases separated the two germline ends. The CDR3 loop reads CASSVDRTTYEQYF. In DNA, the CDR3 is TGTGCCAGCAGCGTAGACAGGACGACCTACGAGCAGTACTTC.

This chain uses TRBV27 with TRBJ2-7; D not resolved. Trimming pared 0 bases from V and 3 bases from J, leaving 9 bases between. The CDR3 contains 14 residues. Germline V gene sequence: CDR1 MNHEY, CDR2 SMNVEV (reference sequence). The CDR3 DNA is TGTGCCAGCAGTTTATCGGGCAGGCTCTACGAGCAGTACTTC. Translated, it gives CASSLSGRLYEQYF.

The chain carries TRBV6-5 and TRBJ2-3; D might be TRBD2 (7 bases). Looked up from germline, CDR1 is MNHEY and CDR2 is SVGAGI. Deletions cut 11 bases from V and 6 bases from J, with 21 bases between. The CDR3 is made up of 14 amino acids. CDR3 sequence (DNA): TGTGCCGCTCGAAGGGGGGGGCAAAGCGATACGCAGTATTTT. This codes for CAARRGGQSDTQYF.

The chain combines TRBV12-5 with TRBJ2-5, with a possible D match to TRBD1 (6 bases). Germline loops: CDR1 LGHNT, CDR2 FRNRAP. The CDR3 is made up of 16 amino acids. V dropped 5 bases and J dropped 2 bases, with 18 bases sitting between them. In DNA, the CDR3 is TGTGCTAGTGGTCCCGGACAGAAACCGAGTCAAGAGACCCAGTACTTC. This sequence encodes CASGPGQKPSQETQYF.

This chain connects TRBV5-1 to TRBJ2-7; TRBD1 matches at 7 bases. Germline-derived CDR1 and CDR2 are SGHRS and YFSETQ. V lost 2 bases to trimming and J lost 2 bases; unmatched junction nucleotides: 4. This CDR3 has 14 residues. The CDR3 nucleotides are TGCGCCAGCAGCTTCAGCCAGGGGGCCTACGAGCAGTACTTC. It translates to CASSFSQGAYEQYF. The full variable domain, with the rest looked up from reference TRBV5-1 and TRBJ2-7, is KAGVTQTPRYLIKTRGQQVTLSCSPISGHRSVSWYQQTPGQGLQFLFEYFSETQRNKGNFPGRFSGRQFSNSRSEMNVSTLELGDSALYLCASSFSQGAYEQYFGPGTRLTVT.

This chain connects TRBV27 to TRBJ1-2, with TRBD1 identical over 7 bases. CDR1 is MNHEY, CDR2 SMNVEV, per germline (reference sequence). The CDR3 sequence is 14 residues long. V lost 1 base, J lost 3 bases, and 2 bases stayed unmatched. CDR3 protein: CASSLFQGDYGYTF. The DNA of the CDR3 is TGTGCCAGCAGTTTATTTCAGGGGGACTATGGCTACACCTTC.

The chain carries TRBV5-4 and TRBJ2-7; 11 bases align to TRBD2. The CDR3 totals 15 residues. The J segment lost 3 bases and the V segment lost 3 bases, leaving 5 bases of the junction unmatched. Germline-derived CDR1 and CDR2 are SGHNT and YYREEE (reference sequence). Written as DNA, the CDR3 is TGTGCCAGCAGCTCCCCGGGACTAGCGGTCTACGAGCAGTACTTC. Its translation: CASSSPGLAVYEQYF.

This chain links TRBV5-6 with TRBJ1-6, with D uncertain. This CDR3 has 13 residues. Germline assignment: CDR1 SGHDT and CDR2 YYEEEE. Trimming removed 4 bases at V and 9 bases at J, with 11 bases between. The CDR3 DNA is TGTGCCAGCAGCCAGGCCCCCGGTTCACCCCTCCACTTT. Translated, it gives CASSQAPGSPLHF.

Written as DNA, the CDR3 is TGCGCCAGCAGCCAAGTGGCAGGGGGCCTCGACAATGAGCAGTTCTTC. Translated, it gives CASSQVAGGLDNEQFF. V usage is TRBV4-1 and J usage is TRBJ2-1; 8 positions match TRBD1. The CDR3 contains 16 residues. The V segment lost 1 base and the J segment 5 bases; nucleotides outside the gene matches: 7. Germline values: CDR1 MGHRA, CDR2 YSYEKL.

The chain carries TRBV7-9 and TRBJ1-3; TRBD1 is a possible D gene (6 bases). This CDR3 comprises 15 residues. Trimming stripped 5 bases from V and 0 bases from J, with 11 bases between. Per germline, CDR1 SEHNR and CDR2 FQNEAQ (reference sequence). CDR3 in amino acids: CASSATDSSGNTIYF. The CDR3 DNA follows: TGTGCCAGCAGCGCGACGGACAGCTCTGGAAACACCATATATTTT.

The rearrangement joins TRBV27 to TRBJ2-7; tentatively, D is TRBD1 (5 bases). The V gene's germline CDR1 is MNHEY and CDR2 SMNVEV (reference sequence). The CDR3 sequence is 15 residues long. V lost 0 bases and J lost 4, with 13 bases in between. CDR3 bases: TGTGCCAGCAGTTTATCAGGGGCCTCTCAGTACGAGCAGTACTTC. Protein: CASSLSGASQYEQYF.

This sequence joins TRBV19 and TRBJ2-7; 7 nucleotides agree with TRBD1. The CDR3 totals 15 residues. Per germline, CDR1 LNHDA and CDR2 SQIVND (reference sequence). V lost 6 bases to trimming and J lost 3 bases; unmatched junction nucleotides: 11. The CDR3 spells CASSFGTDDLYEQYF. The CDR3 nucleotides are TGTGCCAGTAGCTTCGGGACAGACGACCTCTACGAGCAGTACTTC.

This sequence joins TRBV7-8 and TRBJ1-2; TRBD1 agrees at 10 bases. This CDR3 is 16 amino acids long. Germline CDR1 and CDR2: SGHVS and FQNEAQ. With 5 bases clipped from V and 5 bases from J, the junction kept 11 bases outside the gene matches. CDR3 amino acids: CASSQTGTGEWYGYTF. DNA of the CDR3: TGTGCCAGCAGCCAGACCGGGACAGGGGAGTGGTATGGCTACACCTTC.

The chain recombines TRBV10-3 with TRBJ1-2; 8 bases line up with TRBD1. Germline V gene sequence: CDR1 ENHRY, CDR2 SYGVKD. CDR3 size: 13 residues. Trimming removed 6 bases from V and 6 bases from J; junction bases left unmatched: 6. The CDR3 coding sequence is TGTGCCATCAGCTCCGGGACAGGAGATGGCTACACCTTC. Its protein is CAISSGTGDGYTF.

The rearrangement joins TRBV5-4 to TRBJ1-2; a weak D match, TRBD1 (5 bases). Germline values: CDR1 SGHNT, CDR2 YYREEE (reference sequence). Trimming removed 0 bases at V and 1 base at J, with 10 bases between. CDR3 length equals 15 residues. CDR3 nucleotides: TGTGCCAGCAGCTTGGAACCCAGGGTTAACTATGGCTACACCTTC. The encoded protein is CASSLEPRVNYGYTF.

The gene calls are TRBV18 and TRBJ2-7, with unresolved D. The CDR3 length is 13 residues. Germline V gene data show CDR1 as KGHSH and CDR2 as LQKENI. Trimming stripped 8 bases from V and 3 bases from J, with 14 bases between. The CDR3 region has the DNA TGTGCCAGCGCACTTGGAACTAACTACGAGCAGTACTTC. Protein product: CASALGTNYEQYF.

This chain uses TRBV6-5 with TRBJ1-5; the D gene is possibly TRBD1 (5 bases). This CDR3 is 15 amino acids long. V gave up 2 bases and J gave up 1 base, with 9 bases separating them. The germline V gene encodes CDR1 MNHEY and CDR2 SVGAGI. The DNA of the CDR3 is TGTGCCAGCAGTTACAAGTGGGGCAGCAATCAGCCCCAGCATTTT. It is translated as CASSYKWGSNQPQHF.

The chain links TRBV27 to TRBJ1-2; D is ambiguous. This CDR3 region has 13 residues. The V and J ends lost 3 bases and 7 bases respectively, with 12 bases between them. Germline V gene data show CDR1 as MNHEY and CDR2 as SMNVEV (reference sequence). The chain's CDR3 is CASSFYEGSGYTF. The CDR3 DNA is TGTGCCAGCAGTTTCTACGAGGGATCTGGCTACACCTTC.

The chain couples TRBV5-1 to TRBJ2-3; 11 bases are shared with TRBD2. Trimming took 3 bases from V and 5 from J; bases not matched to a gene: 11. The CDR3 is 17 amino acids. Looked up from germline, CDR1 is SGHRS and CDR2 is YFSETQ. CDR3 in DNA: TGCGCCAGCAGCTCTTATAGCGGGGGGGCCTTGGGAGATACGCAGTATTTT. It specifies CASSSYSGGALGDTQYF. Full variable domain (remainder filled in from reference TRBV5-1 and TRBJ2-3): KAGVTQTPRYLIKTRGQQVTLSCSPISGHRSVSWYQQTPGQGLQFLFEYFSETQRNKGNFPGRFSGRQFSNSRSEMNVSTLELGDSALYLCASSSYSGGALGDTQYFGPGTRLTVL.

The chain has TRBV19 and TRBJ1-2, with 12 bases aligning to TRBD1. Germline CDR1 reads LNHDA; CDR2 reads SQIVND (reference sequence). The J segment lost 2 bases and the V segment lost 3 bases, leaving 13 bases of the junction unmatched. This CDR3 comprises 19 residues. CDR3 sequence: CASSITHPGQGARNYGYTF. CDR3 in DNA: TGTGCCAGTAGTATTACCCATCCGGGACAGGGGGCGCGAAACTATGGCTACACCTTC.

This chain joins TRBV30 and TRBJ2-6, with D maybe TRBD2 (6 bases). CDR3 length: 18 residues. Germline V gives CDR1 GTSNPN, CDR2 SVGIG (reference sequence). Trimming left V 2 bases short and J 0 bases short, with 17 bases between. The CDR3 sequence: CAWSLSGTLSSGANVLTF. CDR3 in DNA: TGTGCCTGGAGTCTCTCCGGGACTCTTAGCTCTGGGGCCAACGTCCTGACTTTC.

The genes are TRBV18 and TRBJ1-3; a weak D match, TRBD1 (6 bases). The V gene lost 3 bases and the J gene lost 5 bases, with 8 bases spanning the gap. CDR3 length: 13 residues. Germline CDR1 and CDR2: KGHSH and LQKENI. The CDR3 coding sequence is TGTGCCAGCTCACCCGACAGGAGAAACACCATATATTTT. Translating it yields CASSPDRRNTIYF.

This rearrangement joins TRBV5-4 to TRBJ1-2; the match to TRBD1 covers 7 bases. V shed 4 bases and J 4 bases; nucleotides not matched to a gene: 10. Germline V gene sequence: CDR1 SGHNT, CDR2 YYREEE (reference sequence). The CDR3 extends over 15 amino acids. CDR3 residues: CASSADQGQLYGYTF. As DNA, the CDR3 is TGTGCCAGCAGCGCTGACCAGGGACAGCTCTATGGCTACACCTTC.

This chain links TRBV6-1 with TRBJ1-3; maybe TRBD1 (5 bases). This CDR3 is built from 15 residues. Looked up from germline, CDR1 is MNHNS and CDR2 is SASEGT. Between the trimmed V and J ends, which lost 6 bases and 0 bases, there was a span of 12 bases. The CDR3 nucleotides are TGTGCCAGCAGCCCCTCCAGGGTCTCTGGAAACACCATATATTTT. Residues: CASSPSRVSGNTIYF.